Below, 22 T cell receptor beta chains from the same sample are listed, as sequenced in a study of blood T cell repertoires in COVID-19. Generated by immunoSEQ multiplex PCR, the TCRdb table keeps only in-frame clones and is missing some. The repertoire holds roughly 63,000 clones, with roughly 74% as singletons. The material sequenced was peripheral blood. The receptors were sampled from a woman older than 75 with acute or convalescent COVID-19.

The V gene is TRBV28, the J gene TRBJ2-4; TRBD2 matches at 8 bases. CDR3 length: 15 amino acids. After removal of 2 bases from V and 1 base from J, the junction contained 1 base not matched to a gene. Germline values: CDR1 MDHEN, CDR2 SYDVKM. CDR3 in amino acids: CASSLGGRAKNIQYF. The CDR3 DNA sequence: TGTGCCAGCAGTTTAGGCGGGAGGGCCAAAAACATTCAGTACTTC.

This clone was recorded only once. CDR3 in amino acids: CAISARQGPSSYNSPLHF. The CDR3 DNA reads TGTGCCATCAGCGCACGACAGGGCCCTAGCTCCTATAATTCACCCCTCCACTTT. The chain combines TRBV10-3 with TRBJ1-6, with 7 positions matching TRBD1. V shed 6 bases, J shed 0 bases, and the junction held 11 bases outside the gene matches. Germline lookup yields CDR1 ENHRY and CDR2 SYGVKD. The CDR3 extends over 18 amino acids.

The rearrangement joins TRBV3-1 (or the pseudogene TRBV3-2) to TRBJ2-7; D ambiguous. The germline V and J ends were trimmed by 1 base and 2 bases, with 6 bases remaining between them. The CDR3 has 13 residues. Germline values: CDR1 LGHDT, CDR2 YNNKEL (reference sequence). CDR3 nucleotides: TGTGCCAGCAGCCAAGTGCCGGCCTACGAGCAGTACTTC. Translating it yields CASSQVPAYEQYF.

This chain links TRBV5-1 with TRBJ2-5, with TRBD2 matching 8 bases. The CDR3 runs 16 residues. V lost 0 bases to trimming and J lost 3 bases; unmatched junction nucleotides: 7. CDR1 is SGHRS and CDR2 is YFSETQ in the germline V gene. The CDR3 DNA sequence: TGCGCCAGCAGCTTGGCGGGACTAGTGTTTGAAGAGACCCAGTACTTC. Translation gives CASSLAGLVFEETQYF.

The CDR3 region is CASGSLAGVGETQYF. In nucleotides, the CDR3 is TGTGCTAGTGGTTCCCTAGCGGGAGTAGGAGAGACCCAGTACTTC. The chain carries TRBV12-5 and TRBJ2-5; 10 bases fit TRBD2. The germline V gene has CDR1 LGHNT and CDR2 FRNRAP. The CDR3 has 15 amino acids. J gave up 4 bases and V 4 bases, and 6 bases lay outside the gene matches.

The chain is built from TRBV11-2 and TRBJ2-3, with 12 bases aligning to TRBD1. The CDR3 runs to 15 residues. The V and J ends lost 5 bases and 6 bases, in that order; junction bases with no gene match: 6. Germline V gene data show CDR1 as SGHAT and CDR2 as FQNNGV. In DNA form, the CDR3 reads TGTGCCAGCAGCCCAGGGACAGGGGGCGAGGATACGCAGTATTTT. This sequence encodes CASSPGTGGEDTQYF.

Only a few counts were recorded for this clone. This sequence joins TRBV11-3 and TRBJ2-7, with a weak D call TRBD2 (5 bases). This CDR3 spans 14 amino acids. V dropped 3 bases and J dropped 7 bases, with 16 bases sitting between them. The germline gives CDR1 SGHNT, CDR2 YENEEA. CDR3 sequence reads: CASSFGIDAREQYF. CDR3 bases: TGTGCCAGCAGCTTCGGGATCGACGCACGGGAGCAGTACTTC.

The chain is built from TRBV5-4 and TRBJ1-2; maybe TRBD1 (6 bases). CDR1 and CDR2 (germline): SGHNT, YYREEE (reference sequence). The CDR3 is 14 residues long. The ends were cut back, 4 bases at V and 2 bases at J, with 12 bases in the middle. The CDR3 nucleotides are TGTGCCAGCAGCCAACCGAGGGGGAACTATGGCTACACCTTC. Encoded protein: CASSQPRGNYGYTF.

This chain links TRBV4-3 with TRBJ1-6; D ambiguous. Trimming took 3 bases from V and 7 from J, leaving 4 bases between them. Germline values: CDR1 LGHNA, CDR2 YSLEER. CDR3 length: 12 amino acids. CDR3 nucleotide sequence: TGCGCCAGCAGCCAGAGGAATTCACCCCTCCACTTT. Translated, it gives CASSQRNSPLHF.

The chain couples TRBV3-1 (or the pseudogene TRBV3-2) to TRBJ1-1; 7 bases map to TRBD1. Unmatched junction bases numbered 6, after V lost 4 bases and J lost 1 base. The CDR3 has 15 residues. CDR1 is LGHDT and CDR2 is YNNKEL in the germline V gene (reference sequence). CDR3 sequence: CASSLRDRPNTEAFF. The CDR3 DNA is TGTGCCAGCAGCCTCCGGGACAGACCGAACACTGAAGCTTTCTTT.

In DNA, the CDR3 is TGCGCCAGCAGCCAAGATGTGGCAAGCGGGATGACCGGGGAGCTGTTTTTT. Protein sequence: CASSQDVASGMTGELFF. The rearrangement uses TRBV4-3 and TRBJ2-2; 7 positions match TRBD2. The CDR3 sequence is 17 residues long. V lost 0 bases, J lost 5 bases, and 9 bases stayed unmatched. Looked up from germline, CDR1 is LGHNA and CDR2 is YSLEER.

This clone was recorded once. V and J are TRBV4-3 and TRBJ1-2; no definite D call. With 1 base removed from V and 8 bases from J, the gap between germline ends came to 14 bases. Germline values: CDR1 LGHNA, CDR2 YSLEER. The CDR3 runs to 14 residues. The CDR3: CASSQGLFGGGYTF. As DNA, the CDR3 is TGCGCCAGCAGCCAAGGGCTTTTCGGAGGCGGCTACACCTTC.

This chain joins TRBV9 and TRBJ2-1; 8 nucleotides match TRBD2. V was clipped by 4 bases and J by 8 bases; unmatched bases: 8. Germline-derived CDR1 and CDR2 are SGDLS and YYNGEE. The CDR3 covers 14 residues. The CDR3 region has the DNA TGTGCCAGCAGCCCGAGGAGCGGGAGCGATGAGCAGTTCTTC. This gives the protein CASSPRSGSDEQFF.

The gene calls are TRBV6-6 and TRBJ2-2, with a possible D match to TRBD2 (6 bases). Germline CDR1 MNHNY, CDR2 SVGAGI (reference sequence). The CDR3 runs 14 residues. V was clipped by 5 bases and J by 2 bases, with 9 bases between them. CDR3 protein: CASSRGLNTGELFF. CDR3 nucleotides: TGTGCCAGCAGTAGGGGACTTAACACCGGGGAGCTGTTTTTT.

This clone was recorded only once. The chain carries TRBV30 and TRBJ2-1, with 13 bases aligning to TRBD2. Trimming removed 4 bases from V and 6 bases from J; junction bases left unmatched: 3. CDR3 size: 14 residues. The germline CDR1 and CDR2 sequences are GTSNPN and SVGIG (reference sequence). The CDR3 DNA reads TGTGCCTGGAAACTAGCGGGAGGGCTCAATGAGCAGTTCTTC. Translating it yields CAWKLAGGLNEQFF.

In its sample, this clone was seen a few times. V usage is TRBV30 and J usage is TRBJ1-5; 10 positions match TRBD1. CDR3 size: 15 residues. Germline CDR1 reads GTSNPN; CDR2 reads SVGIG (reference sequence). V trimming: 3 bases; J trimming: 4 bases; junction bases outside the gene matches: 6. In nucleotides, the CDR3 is TGTGCCTGGAGACCAAAGGGACAGGGGAATCAGCCCCAGCATTTT. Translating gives CAWRPKGQGNQPQHF.

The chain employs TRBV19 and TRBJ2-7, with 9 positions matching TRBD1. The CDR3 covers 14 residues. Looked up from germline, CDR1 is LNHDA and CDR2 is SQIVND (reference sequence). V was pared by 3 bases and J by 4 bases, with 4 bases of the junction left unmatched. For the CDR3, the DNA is TGTGCCAGTAGTATTTTGGGACAGGGTTACGAGCAGTACTTC. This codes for CASSILGQGYEQYF. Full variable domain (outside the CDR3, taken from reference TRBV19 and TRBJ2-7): DGGITQSPKYLFRKEGQNVTLSCEQNLNHDAMYWYRQDPGQGLRLIYYSQIVNDFQKGDIAEGYSVSREKKESFPLTVTSAQKNPTAFYLCASSILGQGYEQYFGPGTRLTVT.

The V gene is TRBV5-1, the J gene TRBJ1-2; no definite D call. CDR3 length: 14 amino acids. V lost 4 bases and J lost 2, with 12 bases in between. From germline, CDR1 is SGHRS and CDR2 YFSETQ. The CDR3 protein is CASSDIRLNYGYTF. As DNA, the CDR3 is TGCGCCAGCAGCGACATCCGACTAAACTATGGCTACACCTTC.

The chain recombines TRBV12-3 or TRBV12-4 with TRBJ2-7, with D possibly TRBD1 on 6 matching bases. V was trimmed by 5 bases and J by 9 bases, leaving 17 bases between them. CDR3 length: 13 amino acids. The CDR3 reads CASSPTRDTVQYF. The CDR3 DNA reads TGTGCCAGCAGTCCGACCCGGGACACAGTGCAGTACTTC.

CDR3 DNA: TGTGCCAGCAGTTGGGATAGCGGGGGTTACAATGAGCAGTTCTTC. It encodes CASSWDSGGYNEQFF. This chain joins TRBV28 and TRBJ2-1; TRBD2 matches 9 bases. J was trimmed by 4 bases and V by 4 bases; bases with no gene match: 5. This CDR3 has 15 residues. The germline V gene encodes CDR1 MDHEN and CDR2 SYDVKM.

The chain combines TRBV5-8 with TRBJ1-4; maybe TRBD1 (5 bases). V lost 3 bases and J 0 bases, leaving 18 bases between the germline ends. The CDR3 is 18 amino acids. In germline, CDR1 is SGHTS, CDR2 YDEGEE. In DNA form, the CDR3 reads TGTGCCAGCAGCTCTGACAGAAGGGGTGGCGCAACTAATGAAAAACTGTTTTTT. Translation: CASSSDRRGGATNEKLFF.

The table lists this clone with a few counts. The CDR3 coding sequence is TGTGCCACCAGCAGAGACACAGATTACGAGCAGTACTTC. This codes for CATSRDTDYEQYF. This sequence joins TRBV15 and TRBJ2-7; the D is unclear. Germline CDR1 is LNHNV and CDR2 is YYDKDF (reference sequence). The length of the CDR3 is 13 residues. V was clipped by 0 bases and J by 4 bases, with 7 bases between them.